This T cell receptor beta chain was obtained from a study of radiation and T cells in renal cell carcinoma. Time point defined: blood 4 weeks post-SBRT, at nephrectomy. As for treatment: 15 Gy SBRT to primary tumor, nephrectomy 4 weeks later. Germline values: CDR1 SNHLY, CDR2 FYNNEI. The CDR3 spans 14 residues. The ends were cut back, 7 bases at V and 0 bases at J, with 10 bases in the middle. Sequencing used immunoSEQ multiplex PCR; TCRdb keeps in-frame clones, though not all of them. This sample has about 83,000 clones, with roughly 80% found just once. This TCR was recovered from a woman aged 60-75 years with renal cell carcinoma. The specimen comprised blood, sampled from a patient whose treatment included radiotherapy and nephrectomy. The J gene is TRBJ1-5, the V gene TRBV2; D remains unclear. The DNA of the CDR3 is TGTGCCAGCACCGGGCCGTATAGCAATCAGCCCCAGCATTTT. This translates into CASTGPYSNQPQHF. The whole variable domain, remainder taken from reference TRBV2 and TRBJ1-5, is EPEVTQTPSHQVTQMGQEVILRCVPISNHLYFYWYRQILGQKVEFLVSFYNNEISEKSEIFDDQFSVERPDGSNFTLKIRSTKLEDSAMYFCASTGPYSNQPQHFGDGTRLSIL.